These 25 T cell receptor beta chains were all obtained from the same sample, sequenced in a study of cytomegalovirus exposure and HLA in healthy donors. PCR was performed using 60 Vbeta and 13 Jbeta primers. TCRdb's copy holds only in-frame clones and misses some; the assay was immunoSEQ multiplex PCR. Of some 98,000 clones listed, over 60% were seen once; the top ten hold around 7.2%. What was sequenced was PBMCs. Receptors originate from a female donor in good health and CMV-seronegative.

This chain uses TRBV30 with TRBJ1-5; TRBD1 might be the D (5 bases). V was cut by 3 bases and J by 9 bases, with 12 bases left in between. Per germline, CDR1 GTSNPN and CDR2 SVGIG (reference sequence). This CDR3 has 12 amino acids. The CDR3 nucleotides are TGTGCCTGGAGCCCCGGGGGAGGGCCCCAGCATTTT. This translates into CAWSPGGGPQHF.

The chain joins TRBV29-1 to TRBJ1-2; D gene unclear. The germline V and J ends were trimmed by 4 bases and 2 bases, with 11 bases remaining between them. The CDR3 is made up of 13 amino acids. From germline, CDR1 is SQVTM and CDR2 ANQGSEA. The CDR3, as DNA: TGCAGCGTTGGGCCTCGTTTAAACTATGGCTACACCTTC. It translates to CSVGPRLNYGYTF. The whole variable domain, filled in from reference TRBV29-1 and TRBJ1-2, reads SAVISQKPSRDICQRGTSLTIQCQVDSQVTMMFWYRQQPGQSLTLIATANQGSEATYESGFVIDKFPISRPNLTFSTLTVSNMSPEDSSIYLCSVGPRLNYGYTFGSGTRLTVV.

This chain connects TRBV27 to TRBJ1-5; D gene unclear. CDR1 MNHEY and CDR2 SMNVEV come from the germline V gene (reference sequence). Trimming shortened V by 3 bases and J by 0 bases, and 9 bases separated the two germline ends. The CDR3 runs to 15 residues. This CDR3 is CASSFLPNSNQPQHF. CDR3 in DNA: TGTGCCAGCAGTTTCCTGCCTAATAGCAATCAGCCCCAGCATTTT.

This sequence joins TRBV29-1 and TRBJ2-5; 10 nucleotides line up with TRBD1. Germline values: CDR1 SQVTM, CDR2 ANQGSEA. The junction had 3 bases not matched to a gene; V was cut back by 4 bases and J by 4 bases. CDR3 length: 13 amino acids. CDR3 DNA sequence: TGCAGCGTTGTATGGACAGGGGGAGAGACCCAGTACTTC. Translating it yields CSVVWTGGETQYF.

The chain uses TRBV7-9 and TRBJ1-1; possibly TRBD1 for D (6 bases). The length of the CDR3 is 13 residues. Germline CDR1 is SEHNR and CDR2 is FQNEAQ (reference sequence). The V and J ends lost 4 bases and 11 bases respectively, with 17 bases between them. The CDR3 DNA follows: TGTGCCAGCAGCTGGGACATAAGGGGGAACGCTTTCTTT. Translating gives CASSWDIRGNAFF.

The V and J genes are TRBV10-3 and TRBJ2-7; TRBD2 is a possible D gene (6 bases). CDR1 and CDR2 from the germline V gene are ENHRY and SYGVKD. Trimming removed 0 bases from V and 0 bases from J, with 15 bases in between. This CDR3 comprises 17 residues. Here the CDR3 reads CAISESNWGGASYEQYF. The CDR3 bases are TGTGCCATCAGTGAGTCCAATTGGGGCGGGGCCTCCTACGAGCAGTACTTC.

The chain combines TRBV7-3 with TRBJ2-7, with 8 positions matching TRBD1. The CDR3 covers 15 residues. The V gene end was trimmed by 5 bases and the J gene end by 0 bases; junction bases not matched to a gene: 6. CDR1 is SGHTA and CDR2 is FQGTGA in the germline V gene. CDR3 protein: CASSLQGQASYEQYF. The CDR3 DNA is TGTGCCAGCAGCCTCCAGGGACAGGCCTCCTACGAGCAGTACTTC.

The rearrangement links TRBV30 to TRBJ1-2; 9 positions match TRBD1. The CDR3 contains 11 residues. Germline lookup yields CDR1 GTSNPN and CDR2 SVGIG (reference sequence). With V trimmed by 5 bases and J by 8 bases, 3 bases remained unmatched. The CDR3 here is CAWDRGFGYTF. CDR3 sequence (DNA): TGTGCCTGGGACAGGGGGTTCGGCTACACCTTC.

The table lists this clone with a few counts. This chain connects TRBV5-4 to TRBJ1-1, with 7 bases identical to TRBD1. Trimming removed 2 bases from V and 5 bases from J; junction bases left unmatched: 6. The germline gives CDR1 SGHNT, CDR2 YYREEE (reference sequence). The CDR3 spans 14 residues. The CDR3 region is CASSLRQGKTEAFF. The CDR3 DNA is TGTGCCAGCAGCTTACGACAGGGAAAGACTGAAGCTTTCTTT.

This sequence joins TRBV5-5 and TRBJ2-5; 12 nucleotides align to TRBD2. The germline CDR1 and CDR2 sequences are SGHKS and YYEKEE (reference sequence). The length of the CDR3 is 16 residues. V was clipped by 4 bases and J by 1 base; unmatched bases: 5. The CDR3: CASSPGLAGGQETQYF. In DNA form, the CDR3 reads TGTGCCAGCAGCCCGGGACTAGCGGGCGGCCAAGAGACCCAGTACTTC. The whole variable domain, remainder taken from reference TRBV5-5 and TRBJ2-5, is DAGVTQSPTHLIKTRGQQVTLRCSPISGHKSVSWYQQVLGQGPQFIFQYYEKEERGRGNFPDRFSARQFPNYSSELNVNALLLGDSALYLCASSPGLAGGQETQYFGPGTRLLVL.

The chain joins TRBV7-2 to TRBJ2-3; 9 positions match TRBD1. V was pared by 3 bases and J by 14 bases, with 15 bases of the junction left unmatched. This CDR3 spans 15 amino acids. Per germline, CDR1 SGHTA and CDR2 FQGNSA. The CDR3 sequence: CASSFTGTGTDKRYF. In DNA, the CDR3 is TGTGCCAGCAGCTTTACCGGGACAGGGACGGATAAGCGGTATTTT.

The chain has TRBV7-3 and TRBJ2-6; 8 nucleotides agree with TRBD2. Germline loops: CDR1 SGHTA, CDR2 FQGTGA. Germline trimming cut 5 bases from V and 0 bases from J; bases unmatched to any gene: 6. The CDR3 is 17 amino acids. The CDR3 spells CASSPGGLLSGANVLTF. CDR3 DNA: TGTGCCAGCAGCCCGGGGGGGCTCCTCTCTGGGGCCAACGTCCTGACTTTC.

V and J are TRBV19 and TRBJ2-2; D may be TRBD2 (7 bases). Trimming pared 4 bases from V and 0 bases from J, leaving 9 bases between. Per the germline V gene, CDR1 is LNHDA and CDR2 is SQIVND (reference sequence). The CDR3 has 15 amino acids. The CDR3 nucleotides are TGTGCCAGTAGTAGGGAGGGGGCGAACACCGGGGAGCTGTTTTTT. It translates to CASSREGANTGELFF.

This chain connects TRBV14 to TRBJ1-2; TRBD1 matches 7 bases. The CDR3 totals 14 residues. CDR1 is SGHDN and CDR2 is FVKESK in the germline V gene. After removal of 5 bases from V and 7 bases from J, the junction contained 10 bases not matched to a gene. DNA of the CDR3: TGTGCCAGCAGCGGTTCAGGGGGTCGGAGTGGCTACACCTTC. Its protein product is CASSGSGGRSGYTF.

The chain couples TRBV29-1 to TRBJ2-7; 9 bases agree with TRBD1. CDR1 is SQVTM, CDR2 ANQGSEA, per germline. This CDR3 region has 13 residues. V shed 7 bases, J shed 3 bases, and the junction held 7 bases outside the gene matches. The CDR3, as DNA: TGCAGCGCTGGGGACAGGGCCCTCTACGAGCAGTACTTC. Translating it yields CSAGDRALYEQYF.

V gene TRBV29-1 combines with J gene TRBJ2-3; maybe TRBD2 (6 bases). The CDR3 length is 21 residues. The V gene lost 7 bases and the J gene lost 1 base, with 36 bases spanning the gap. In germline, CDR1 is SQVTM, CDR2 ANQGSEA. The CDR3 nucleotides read TGCAGCGGCCGGTTACCTGAATTCACCGTTAGCGGCTCGAGGGGCACAGATACGCAGTATTTT. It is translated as CSGRLPEFTVSGSRGTDTQYF.

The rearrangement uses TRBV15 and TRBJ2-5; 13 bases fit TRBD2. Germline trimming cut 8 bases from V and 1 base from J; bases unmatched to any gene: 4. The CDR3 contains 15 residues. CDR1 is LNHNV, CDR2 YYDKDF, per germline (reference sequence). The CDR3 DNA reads TGTGCCACCCAAGGACTAGCGGGGGCCCAAGAGACCCAGTACTTC. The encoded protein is CATQGLAGAQETQYF.

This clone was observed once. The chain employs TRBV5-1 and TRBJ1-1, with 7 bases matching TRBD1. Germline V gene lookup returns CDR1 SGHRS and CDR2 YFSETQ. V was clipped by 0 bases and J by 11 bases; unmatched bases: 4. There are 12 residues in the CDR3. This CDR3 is CASSLAGQRAFF. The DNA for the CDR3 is TGCGCCAGCAGCTTGGCGGGACAGAGGGCTTTCTTT.

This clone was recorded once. DNA for the CDR3: TGTGCCAGCAGCTTGGCGGCCAGGGTCGGGTCGACTGAAGCTTTCTTT. Translating gives CASSLAARVGSTEAFF. The rearrangement joins TRBV5-4 to TRBJ1-1, with D tentatively TRBD1 (5 bases). Looked up from germline, CDR1 is SGHNT and CDR2 is YYREEE (reference sequence). This CDR3 has 16 residues. Trimming removed 0 bases from V and 5 bases from J, with 17 bases in between.

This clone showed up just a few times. DNA for the CDR3: TGTGCCTGGAGCGGTGGACAGGGGGCGAGATCCCCCCAGCATTTT. Protein product: CAWSGGQGARSPQHF. The rearrangement joins TRBV30 to TRBJ1-5; TRBD1 matches 11 bases. The V gene end was trimmed by 3 bases and the J gene end by 10 bases; junction bases not matched to a gene: 11. Germline lookup yields CDR1 GTSNPN and CDR2 SVGIG (reference sequence). This CDR3 is built from 15 residues. Full variable domain (remainder filled in from reference TRBV30 and TRBJ1-5): SQTIHQWPATLVQPVGSPLSLECTVEGTSNPNLYWYRQAAGRGLQLLFYSVGIGQISSEVPQNLSASRPQDRQFILSSKKLLLSDSGFYLCAWSGGQGARSPQHFGDGTRLSIL.

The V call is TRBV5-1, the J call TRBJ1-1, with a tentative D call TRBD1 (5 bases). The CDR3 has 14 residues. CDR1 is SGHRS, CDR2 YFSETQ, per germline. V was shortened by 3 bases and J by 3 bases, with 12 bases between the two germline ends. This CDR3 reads CASSSAQGDTEAFF. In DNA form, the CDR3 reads TGCGCCAGCAGCTCAGCCCAGGGTGACACTGAAGCTTTCTTT. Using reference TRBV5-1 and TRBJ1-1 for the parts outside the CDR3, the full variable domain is KAGVTQTPRYLIKTRGQQVTLSCSPISGHRSVSWYQQTPGQGLQFLFEYFSETQRNKGNFPGRFSGRQFSNSRSEMNVSTLELGDSALYLCASSSAQGDTEAFFGQGTRLTVV.

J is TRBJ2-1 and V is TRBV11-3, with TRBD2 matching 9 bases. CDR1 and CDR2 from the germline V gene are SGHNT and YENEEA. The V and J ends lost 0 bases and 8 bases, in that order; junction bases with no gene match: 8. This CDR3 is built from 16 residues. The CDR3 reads CASSLDGGRAGDEQFF. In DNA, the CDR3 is TGTGCCAGCAGCTTAGATGGCGGGAGGGCCGGGGATGAGCAGTTCTTC.

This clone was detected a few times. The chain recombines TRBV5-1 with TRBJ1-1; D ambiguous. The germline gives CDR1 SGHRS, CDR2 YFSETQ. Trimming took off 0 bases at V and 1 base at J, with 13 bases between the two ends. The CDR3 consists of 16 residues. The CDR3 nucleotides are TGCGCCAGCAGCTTGGTGGGCGCGGACTCGAACACTGAAGCTTTCTTT. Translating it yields CASSLVGADSNTEAFF.

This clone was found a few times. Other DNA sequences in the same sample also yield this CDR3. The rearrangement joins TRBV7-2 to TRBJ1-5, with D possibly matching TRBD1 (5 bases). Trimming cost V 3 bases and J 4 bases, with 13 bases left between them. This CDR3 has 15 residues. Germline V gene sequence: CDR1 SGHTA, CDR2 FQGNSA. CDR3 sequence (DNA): TGTGCCAGCAGCTTGGGAGGAGGGGTGAATCAGCCCCAGCATTTT. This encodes CASSLGGGVNQPQHF.

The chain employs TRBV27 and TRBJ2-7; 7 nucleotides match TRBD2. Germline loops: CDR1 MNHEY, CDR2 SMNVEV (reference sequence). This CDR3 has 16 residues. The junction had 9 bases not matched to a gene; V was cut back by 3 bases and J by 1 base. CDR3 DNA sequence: TGTGCCAGCAGTTTTGCGGGAGTTTCCGGGTCCTACGAGCAGTACTTC. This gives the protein CASSFAGVSGSYEQYF.